The 15 T cell receptor beta chains below all came from one sample that was sequenced in a study of T-cell memory formation after mild COVID-19. From the 5' RACE reads, TCRdb called clonotypes with MiXCR, one entry per CDR3 protein. Of about 82,000 distinct CDR3 sequences listed, 9.5% to 15% are singletons. The sample consisted of PBMCs or a T cell subset sorted from them (not recorded which). These receptors came from a man aged 18-30 years who had mild COVID-19 (a few samples of this study predate the infection). Cell type and time point are not known.

The chain has TRBV5-1 and TRBJ2-3, with TRBD2 as a possible D gene (5 bases). Germline V CDR1 and CDR2: SGHRS, YFSETQ. The V end was cut by 1 base, the J end by 0 bases, with 12 bases between. The CDR3 spans 16 residues. For the CDR3, the DNA is TGCGCCAGCAGCTTGATGGCTAGCTCTAGCACAGATACGCAGTATTTT. This translates into CASSLMASSSTDTQYF.

The chain combines TRBV5-1 with TRBJ2-3; D is undetermined. V was cut by 1 base and J by 1 base, with 13 bases left in between. The germline V gene has CDR1 SGHRS and CDR2 YFSETQ. The CDR3 is 16 amino acids. The CDR3 protein is CASSLRGPPGTDTQYF. Here the CDR3 DNA reads TGCGCCAGCAGCTTGAGAGGCCCCCCGGGCACAGATACGCAGTATTTT.

The chain is built from TRBV12-3 or TRBV12-4 and TRBJ2-5; 11 nucleotides agree with TRBD1. V dropped 7 bases and J dropped 1; count of bases not matched to a gene: 8. This CDR3 region has 16 residues. The CDR3 DNA reads as TGTGCCAGCATCTGGGGACAGGGGGTGTTCCAAGAGACCCAGTACTTC. This sequence encodes CASIWGQGVFQETQYF.

This clonotype occurred a few times. This sequence joins TRBV7-6 and TRBJ1-1; D may be TRBD1 (6 bases). In germline, CDR1 is SGHVS, CDR2 FNYEAQ. With 0 bases removed from V and 5 bases from J, the gap between germline ends came to 10 bases. The CDR3 loop spans 14 amino acids. The CDR3 spells CASSLAGGGTEAFF. CDR3 in DNA: TGTGCCAGCAGCTTAGCAGGGGGAGGGACTGAAGCTTTCTTT.

The V call is TRBV28, the J call TRBJ2-5; D not certain. The CDR3 consists of 15 residues. V was shortened by 3 bases and J by 0 bases, with 11 bases between the two germline ends. The V gene's germline CDR1 is MDHEN and CDR2 SYDVKM. CDR3 bases: TGTGCCAGCAGTTTGGCTAGTCCCTACCAAGAGACCCAGTACTTC. Its protein is CASSLASPYQETQYF.

This clonotype showed up just a few times. The chain recombines TRBV12-3 or TRBV12-4 with TRBJ1-2; D is possibly TRBD1 (5 bases). This CDR3 contains 12 residues. V lost 5 bases and J 8 bases, leaving 12 bases between the germline ends. The DNA of the CDR3 is TGTGCCAGCAGTGACGGGGGAGGGGGCTACACCTTC. This encodes CASSDGGGGYTF.

Written as DNA, the CDR3 is TGTGCCAGCAGCTTAAGGGAGGTGGATAGCAATCAGCCCCAGCATTTT. This sequence encodes CASSLREVDSNQPQHF. The rearrangement joins TRBV7-8 to TRBJ1-5, with D uncertain. Trimming cost V 2 bases and J 0 bases, with 11 bases left between them. The CDR3 totals 16 residues. CDR1 and CDR2 from the germline V gene are SGHVS and FQNEAQ.

Only a few counts were recorded for this clonotype. The chain combines TRBV10-3 with TRBJ2-1; no firm D call. Germline V gene lookup returns CDR1 ENHRY and CDR2 SYGVKD. The CDR3 contains 13 residues. V gave up 4 bases and J gave up 5 bases, with 9 bases separating them. The CDR3, as DNA: TGTGCCATCAGTGGTGGTCTCGACAATGAGCAGTTCTTC. Residues: CAISGGLDNEQFF.

The rearrangement joins TRBV9 to TRBJ2-3; 9 positions agree with TRBD2. With 4 bases clipped from V and 6 bases from J, the junction kept 9 bases outside the gene matches. The germline gives CDR1 SGDLS, CDR2 YYNGEE. The CDR3 consists of 15 residues. Written as DNA, the CDR3 is TGTGCCAGCAGCTCCTCGACTAGCGGATGGGATACGCAGTATTTT. Amino acids: CASSSSTSGWDTQYF.

This clonotype has only a few counts. The rearrangement uses TRBV28 and TRBJ1-1; D not certain. The germline V gene has CDR1 MDHEN and CDR2 SYDVKM. Trimming shortened V by 6 bases and J by 0 bases, and 11 bases separated the two germline ends. The CDR3 extends over 14 amino acids. The CDR3 sequence: CASRNDRMNTEAFF. In nucleotides, the CDR3 is TGTGCCAGCAGAAACGACCGAATGAACACTGAAGCTTTCTTT. The complete variable domain, with remaining parts taken from reference TRBV28 and TRBJ1-1, reads DVKVTQSSRYLVKRTGEKVFLECVQDMDHENMFWYRQDPGLGLRLIYFSYDVKMKEKGDIPEGYSVSREKKERFSLILESASTNQTSMYLCASRNDRMNTEAFFGQGTRLTVV.

This clonotype appeared a few times. The chain couples TRBV7-3 to TRBJ2-6; TRBD2 matches at 10 bases. CDR1 is SGHTA, CDR2 FQGTGA, per germline. Trimming at V came to 5 bases and at J to 0 bases, leaving 7 bases not matched to a gene. The CDR3 spans 18 residues. CDR3 in amino acids: CASSLSSGSYSGANVLTF. The CDR3 nucleotides read TGTGCCAGCAGCCTCTCTAGCGGGAGCTACTCTGGGGCCAACGTCCTGACTTTC.

The V call is TRBV27, the J call TRBJ1-2; possible D gene TRBD1, 5 bases. Germline V gene sequence: CDR1 MNHEY, CDR2 SMNVEV (reference sequence). Trimming stripped 2 bases from V and 2 bases from J, with 15 bases between. CDR3 size: 16 residues. CDR3 sequence (DNA): TGTGCCAGCAGTTTAGTTAGGGACCGTGAAAACTATGGCTACACCTTC. The encoded protein is CASSLVRDRENYGYTF.

This clonotype was seen a few times. J is TRBJ1-2 and V is TRBV4-1; TRBD1 matches at 8 bases. V lost 5 bases and J lost 7; bases outside the gene matches: 9. Germline CDR1 and CDR2: MGHRA and YSYEKL. The CDR3 contains 14 residues. The CDR3 DNA reads TGCGCCAGCAGCAACCGTCAGGGGGCTGGTGGCTACACCTTC. As protein: CASSNRQGAGGYTF.

The chain recombines TRBV19 with TRBJ2-7; 8 bases fit TRBD1. The V segment lost 3 bases and the J segment 7 bases; nucleotides outside the gene matches: 8. Germline lookup yields CDR1 LNHDA and CDR2 SQIVND (reference sequence). This CDR3 is 14 amino acids long. This chain's CDR3 is CASSIQGASREQYF. DNA for the CDR3: TGTGCCAGTAGTATTCAGGGGGCCTCCCGAGAGCAGTACTTC.

The chain is built from TRBV7-9 and TRBJ1-2, with D unresolved. Looked up from germline, CDR1 is SEHNR and CDR2 is FQNEAQ (reference sequence). There are 15 residues in the CDR3. Trimming cost V 0 bases and J 5 bases, with 13 bases left between them. The CDR3 sequence: CASSLAVATGYGYTF. DNA for the CDR3: TGTGCCAGCAGCTTAGCAGTAGCGACGGGGTATGGCTACACCTTC.